The source of this T cell receptor (beta chain) is a study of Ad26.COV2.S vaccination and SARS-CoV-2 variants. Sequencing was performed with immunoSEQ multiplex PCR; in TCRdb, only in-frame clones are kept and a portion is missing. The table shows fewer than 400,000 clones, with 80% to 90% occurring only once. The treatment: roughly 19 received Ad26.COV2.S at low or high dose, single or two shots; about 5 received placebo; per-sample allocation not given. The study sampled participants on day 63 after the first vaccine or placebo injection. Donation was by an adult aged 18-55 years who was in Boston. Germline values: CDR1 LNHDA, CDR2 SQIVND (reference sequence). CDR3 size: 14 residues. V lost 8 bases and J 3 bases, leaving 16 bases between the germline ends. This clone was counted a few times.

The chain has TRBV19 and TRBJ1-1; D ambiguous. Here the sequenced sample was peripheral blood, taken in a trial of Ad26.COV2.S vaccine versus placebo. The receptor was derived from a person between 18 and 65 years old who received the Ad26.COV2.S COVID-19 vaccine or a placebo. The CDR3 region is CASRRVGWDTEAFF. The CDR3 DNA reads TGTGCCAGTCGCCGAGTAGGGTGGGACACTGAAGCTTTCTTT.